This TCR beta chain is from a study of blood T cells in healthy people across ages. Then a second PCR, running about 7 to 11 cycles, was carried out with a sample-barcoded 5' primer and a J-beta primer mix. TCRdb redid the calling of the 5' RACE reads with MiXCR, one entry per CDR3 protein. Here the sample spans around 820,000 distinct CDR3 sequences, 20% to 25% being singletons. The sample also formed part of further work on T cells of mothers and their children.

The TCR was taken from a boy between 5 and 17 years old in good health. Material: blood.

Written as DNA, the CDR3 is TGTGCCAGCAGTTTATCCAGGGAGCCGAATGAAAAACTGTTTTTT. It yields the protein CASSLSREPNEKLFF. The gene calls are TRBV12-3 or TRBV12-4 and TRBJ1-4, with D possibly being TRBD1 (5 bases). Between the trimmed V and J ends, which lost 2 bases and 5 bases, there was a span of 12 bases. This CDR3 is 15 amino acids long.